The source of this T cell receptor (beta chain) is a study of blood T cell repertoires in COVID-19. Across about two dozen US areas, participants ranged in age from about 18 to 89 years. Cohort allocation depended upon clinical history that participants reported. Before being deemed recovered, Cohort 3 donors had two negative PCRs, clearance, or symptom resolution. Study processing details: Reference gene primer amplification gave nucleated cell count estimates. The assay was immunoSEQ multiplex PCR, and TCRdb's table has in-frame clones only and misses some. The DNA was the basis for D and trimming; V, J and clone size are from that table. The sample contains around 200,000 clones, over 80% of which appear only once. The sample was PBMCs or T cells enriched from blood (not recorded which). The clonotype comes from a man aged 25-45 years who had recovered from COVID-19.

CDR3 DNA sequence: TGTGCCAGCAGCCCGACAGGGGGAGCCGGGTATACGCAGTATTTT. Translated, it gives CASSPTGGAGYTQYF. This sequence joins TRBV7-2 and TRBJ2-3; 9 nucleotides agree with TRBD1. Germline assignment: CDR1 SGHTA and CDR2 FQGNSA. CDR3 length equals 15 residues. Unmatched junction bases numbered 10, after V lost 5 bases and J lost 7 bases.